Presented here are 24 T cell receptor beta chains from one specimen sequenced in a study of monozygotic twins with inflammatory bowel disease. Following a re-call of the 5' RACE reads, TCRdb has one entry per CDR3 protein and lacks DNA. The table for this sample gives 400,000 to 500,000 distinct CDR3 sequences. The source material was blood. Receptors originate from a human donor with ulcerative colitis or Crohn's disease, or a healthy co-twin of an affected twin (not recorded which).

The chain links TRBV20-1 to TRBJ1-1; TCRdb's D gene call, TRBD1, goes unchecked for lack of DNA. Germline V gives CDR1 DFQATT, CDR2 SNEGSKA (reference sequence). The CDR3 sequence is 14 residues long. This CDR3 reads CSARDGGMNTEAFF.

This rearrangement joins TRBV12-3 or TRBV12-4 to TRBJ2-1; with no DNA, the TCRdb D assignment of TRBD1 cannot be verified. This CDR3 is built from 11 residues. The CDR3 is CASRMTEEQFF.

The chain has TRBV30 and TRBJ1-1; the D call of TRBD1 rests on TCRdb alone, since no DNA is present to check it. This CDR3 contains 16 residues. Looked up from germline, CDR1 is GTSNPN and CDR2 is SVGIG (reference sequence). Here the CDR3 reads CAWSVKDREGNTEAFF.

This rearrangement joins TRBV20-1 to TRBJ2-7; TCRdb names TRBD2, which stays unverified in the absence of DNA. The CDR3 runs to 14 residues. The germline gives CDR1 DFQATT, CDR2 SNEGSKA (reference sequence). The CDR3 loop is CSAEKAGVLYEQYF.

The gene calls are TRBV19 and TRBJ2-3; without DNA, the TCRdb call of TRBD1 cannot be checked. This CDR3 spans 16 amino acids. Germline CDR1 and CDR2: LNHDA and SQIVND (reference sequence). Here the CDR3 reads CASSSRDRGRGDTQYF.

This chain uses TRBV4-1 with TRBJ2-1. Germline CDR1 is MGHRA and CDR2 is YSYEKL. The CDR3 covers 14 residues. CDR3 residues: CASSHDRIWDEQFF.

This sequence joins TRBV27 and TRBJ2-6; the TCRdb call, TRBD1, lacks DNA for checking. Germline V CDR1 and CDR2: MNHEY, SMNVEV (reference sequence). The CDR3 totals 15 residues. CDR3 in amino acids: CASSPGLGGANVLTF.

The V call is TRBV4-1, the J call TRBJ1-5. The CDR3 loop spans 16 amino acids. Germline V lookup: CDR1 MGHRA, CDR2 YSYEKL. CDR3 amino acids: CASSQDRTFPNQPQHF.

The J gene is TRBJ2-3, the V gene TRBV7-9; TCRdb selects TRBD2, and the lack of DNA leaves this call unchecked. The CDR3 is 15 amino acids. Per the germline V gene, CDR1 is SEHNR and CDR2 is FQNEAQ (reference sequence). The CDR3 sequence: CASSSSGRAGDTQYF.

The chain links TRBV11-2 to TRBJ2-1; TCRdb reports TRBD2, a call that lacks DNA to check it against. Germline CDR1 is SGHAT and CDR2 is FQNNGV. The CDR3 contains 18 residues. The CDR3: CASSLKGTGLAGVVEQFF.

J is TRBJ2-1 and V is TRBV28. In germline, CDR1 is MDHEN, CDR2 SYDVKM. The CDR3 spans 15 residues. This chain's CDR3 is CASRTNRGTNNEQFF.

V gene TRBV7-8 combines with J gene TRBJ2-5; TCRdb's assignment of TRBD2 cannot be checked, as there is no DNA. In germline, CDR1 is SGHVS, CDR2 FQNEAQ. The CDR3 is 17 residues long. The CDR3 loop reads CASSVGLAGGRLETQYF.

The rearrangement uses TRBV6-1 and TRBJ2-5; the D call from TCRdb, TRBD1, cannot be confirmed without DNA. Germline CDR1 reads MNHNS; CDR2 reads SASEGT. The length of the CDR3 is 15 residues. The CDR3 loop reads CASSGKKGRRETQYF.

V gene TRBV21-1 combines with J gene TRBJ1-2; TCRdb gives TRBD1 as the D gene, but with no DNA this cannot be confirmed. TRBV21-1 is a documented pseudogene. The CDR3 has 13 amino acids. The CDR3 here is CAGMGKRRYGYTF.

This chain uses TRBV15 with TRBJ2-7; the D call from TCRdb, TRBD1, cannot be confirmed without DNA. The V gene's germline CDR1 is LNHNV and CDR2 YYDKDF (reference sequence). The CDR3 spans 14 residues. CDR3: CATSGGTGGYEQYF.

The chain uses TRBV19 and TRBJ1-1; TCRdb's assignment of TRBD1 cannot be checked, as there is no DNA. The CDR3 spans 16 residues. Germline V gene data show CDR1 as LNHDA and CDR2 as SQIVND (reference sequence). The CDR3 sequence: CASSIVTGGRRNEAFF.

This rearrangement joins TRBV27 to TRBJ2-3. The CDR3 totals 13 residues. Germline V gives CDR1 MNHEY, CDR2 SMNVEV (reference sequence). CDR3 region: CASSLGKADTQYF.

V usage is TRBV7-7 and J usage is TRBJ2-7; TCRdb's assignment of TRBD2 cannot be checked, as there is no DNA. Germline V CDR1 and CDR2: SSHAT, FNYEAQ (reference sequence). The CDR3 extends over 14 amino acids. CDR3 protein: CASSRDFAGYEQYF.

The rearrangement links TRBV18 to TRBJ2-1; absent DNA, TCRdb's TRBD2 call cannot be checked. The CDR3 spans 17 residues. Per the germline V gene, CDR1 is KGHSH and CDR2 is LQKENI. The CDR3: CASSHSLTMDAYNEQFF.

The chain carries TRBV5-1 and TRBJ1-4; the TCRdb D gene call, TRBD1, has no DNA to confirm it. This CDR3 region has 17 residues. CDR1 is SGHRS, CDR2 YFSETQ, per germline. CDR3 residues: CASSLAGQFPTNEKLFF.

CDR3 protein: CASSQVWQDGEKLFF. The chain is built from TRBV4-2 and TRBJ1-4. The CDR3 totals 15 residues. The germline gives CDR1 LGHNA, CDR2 YNFKEQ.

This rearrangement joins TRBV3-1 to TRBJ1-1. The CDR3 is 16 residues long. Germline assignment: CDR1 LGHDT and CDR2 YNNKEL (reference sequence). CDR3 in amino acids: CASSQAGNRVKTEAFF.

J is TRBJ2-7 and V is TRBV27. The CDR3 loop spans 15 amino acids. From germline, CDR1 is MNHEY and CDR2 SMNVEV (reference sequence). CDR3 sequence reads: CASSHHGGFSYEQYF.

V is TRBV6-5 and J is TRBJ1-1; checking the TCRdb D call of TRBD1 is not possible without DNA. This CDR3 is 15 amino acids long. Germline CDR1 is MNHEY and CDR2 is SVGAGI. The CDR3 loop is CASSYSNRANTEAFF.